The T cell receptor (beta chain) under discussion was sequenced for a study of graft-versus-host responses after intestinal transplantation. Study background: Induction using anti-thymocyte globulin, followed by tacrolimus and steroids for two to four years, was given to all recipients.

Regarding the study as a whole: With peak circulating GvH clone levels came an association with early post-transplant HvG declines. The study found high graft-versus-host to host-versus-graft clonal ratios in allografts of patients with graft-donor T cell macrochimerism.

Germline-derived CDR1 and CDR2 are MNHNY and SVGAGI (reference sequence). Between the trimmed V and J ends, which lost 5 bases and 1 base, there was a span of 8 bases. The CDR3 is 13 amino acids. TCRdb's copy holds only in-frame clones and misses some; the assay was immunoSEQ multiplex PCR. The table lists some 130,000 clones, 90% to 95% of them singletons. Worth noting for this clone: The antigen is unknown.

The sequence came from a human donor who received an intestinal transplant. The chain joins TRBV6-6 to TRBJ1-1; D remains ambiguous. Material: unstimulated CD8+ T cells sorted from spleen or lymph node cells, obtained before intestinal transplant. CDR3 coding DNA: TGTGCCAGCAGTCAAGGAACGAACACTGAAGCTTTCTTT. This encodes CASSQGTNTEAFF.